This T cell receptor beta chain was sequenced in a study of Graves' ophthalmopathy and Graves' hyperthyroidism (dated 2018 in TCRdb). Regarding the study in general: Peripheral blood was collected at initial diagnosis, before any treatment. Following sample collection, hyperthyroidism patients were given methimazole at a starting dose of 30 mg daily, and ophthalmopathy patients were given high-dose intravenous methylprednisolone. The 75 to 100 discovery patients were randomly divided into training and test sets at a 7:3 ratio. In total, some 130 blood samples were TCR-sequenced: 43 ophthalmopathy, roughly 77 hyperthyroidism and roughly 17 hyperthyroidism-to-ophthalmopathy patients. The independent validation cohort included 18 to 20 hyperthyroidism patients plus 17 patients who later progressed from hyperthyroidism to ophthalmopathy. In roughly 6 hyperthyroidism patients, the T-cell repertoire of thyroid tissue was compared with the T-cell repertoire of blood. The study used signatures of the TCR beta repertoire to tell Graves' ophthalmopathy apart from Graves' hyperthyroidism and to predict which patients would progress to ophthalmopathy. To explore V-J signatures distinguishing ophthalmopathy from hyperthyroidism, a discovery set of about 99 patients (around 42 ophthalmopathy, about 57 stable hyperthyroidism) was enrolled. Study-wide findings and limitations: Sample size was not predetermined statistically, and investigators were not blinded to group allocation. Ophthalmopathy was separated from stable hyperthyroidism by the 13-signature model with around 88% sensitivity and just under 84% specificity in cross-validation and with 80%/75% in the test set. In validation, the model predicted ophthalmopathy progression with 55% to 71% sensitivity and roughly 72% specificity; 12 predicted patients were CT-confirmed with GO in a median of approximately six months. Most expanded thyroid clonotypes with a frequency above 0.001 also appeared in blood, which suggests that blood repertoires may reflect the immune response in the thyroid.

Trimming leaves V shorter by 5 bases and J shorter by 3 bases, with the junction holding 7 bases beyond the gene matches. CDR1 and CDR2 are read off the germline V gene (reference sequence) as WNHNN and SYGVQD. Its CDR3 holds 14 amino acids, cysteine through phenylalanine. Just CDR3 DNA is preserved here, 42 bases in frame from base 1. Ophthalmopathy patients were characterized by moderately to severely active disease, a Clinical Activity Score of at least 3, a NOSPECS grade of at least 4, and a disease duration under 3 months. Anyone with other autoimmune diseases, uncontrolled infections, pregnancy or lactation was excluded from the study. Diagnosis relied on clinical symptoms, serum thyroxine, TRAb, thyroid ultrasound and orbital computed tomography. Ficoll-Paque density gradient centrifugation was used to isolate PBMCs from around 10 ml of fresh peripheral blood. Total RNA was extracted using Trizol reagent, and RNA quality was checked on an Agilent 2100 Bioanalyzer.

This clonotype was counted many times. No cognate antigen has been identified for it. Within one base of it there is no much larger clone, and no base qualities were kept. For repertoire sequencing, the TCR beta CDR3 regions were amplified from RNA transcripts. The first round of RT-PCR was done with HTBI primers and the Qiagen OneStep RT-PCR kit, and was followed by a second round of multiplex PCR, then size selection and purification. The libraries underwent paired-end sequencing with 100 bp reads on an Illumina HiSeq2000. The authors' analysis ran thus. Reads were processed with SOAPnuke, discarding reads with adapters, uncalled bases, mean Phred below 15, or no exact constant-primer or identifier match. COPE v1.2.5 was used to merge the high-quality paired reads. Unique nucleotide sequences were defined as clonotypes and aligned to IMGT TRB V, D and J references using MiTCR v1.1. The analysis was limited to V-J combinations with a frequency above 0.0001, which together covered approximately 99% of repertoires. For each V-J combination, a TCR clonal expansion and chaos score was defined as the ratio of F50 clonal expansion to chaos observed in the TCRdist matrix. Features were reduced by Welch's t-statistics and random forest to approximately 12 V-J combinations, which fed a naive Bayes classifier. Thyroid-blood repertoire similarity was quantified with the Morisita-Horn index. TCRdb passed the public sequencing reads through fastp at Q25 and MiXCR, retaining productive beta sequences. All rows with the same CDR3 protein become a single entry with the most common DNA and genes. TCRdb's processing, not the authors', yielded these V and J calls. The sample table records fewer than 600,000 distinct CDR3 sequences; approximately 15% of these occur just once. The ten largest clones add up to 9.5% to 10% of the sample.

In this chain, TRBV10-1 is recombined with TRBJ2-7; TRBD1 lines up with 7 middle nucleotides. This receptor was taken from a young woman with Graves' ophthalmopathy. Donor details come from another sample of the same person, matched by shared clones. Sequencing was carried out using blood. Here the CDR3 is given as CASSTAWDSYEQYF. Here is the DNA: TGCGCCAGCAGTACAGCCTGGGACAGCTACGAGCAGTACTTC.